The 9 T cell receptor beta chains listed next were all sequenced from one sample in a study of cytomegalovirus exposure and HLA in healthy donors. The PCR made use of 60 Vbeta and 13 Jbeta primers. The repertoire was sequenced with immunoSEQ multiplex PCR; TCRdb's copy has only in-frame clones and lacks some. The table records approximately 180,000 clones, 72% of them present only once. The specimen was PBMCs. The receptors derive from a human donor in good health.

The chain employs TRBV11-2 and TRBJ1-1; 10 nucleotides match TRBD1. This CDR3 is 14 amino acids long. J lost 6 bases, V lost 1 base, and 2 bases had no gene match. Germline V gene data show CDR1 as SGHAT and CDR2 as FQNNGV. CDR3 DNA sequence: TGTGCCAGCAGCTTAGGGGGGACAGGGGCTGAAGCTTTCTTT. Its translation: CASSLGGTGAEAFF. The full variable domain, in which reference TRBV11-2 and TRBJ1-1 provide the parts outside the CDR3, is EAGVAQSPRYKIIEKRQSVAFWCNPISGHATLYWYQQILGQGPKLLIQFQNNGVVDDSQLPKDRFSAERLKGVDSTLKIQPAKLEDSAVYLCASSLGGTGAEAFFGQGTRLTVV.

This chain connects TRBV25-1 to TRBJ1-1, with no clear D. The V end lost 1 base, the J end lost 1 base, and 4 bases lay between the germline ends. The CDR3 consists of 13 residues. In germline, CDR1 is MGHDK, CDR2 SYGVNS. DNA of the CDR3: TGTGCCAGCAGTGAATGGCAGAACACTGAAGCTTTCTTT. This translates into CASSEWQNTEAFF.

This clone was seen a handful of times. CDR3 nucleotides: TGTGCCAGCAGCCAATTCGACAGTGACAATGAAAAACTGTTTTTT. As protein: CASSQFDSDNEKLFF. The chain couples TRBV4-2 to TRBJ1-4; D may be TRBD1 (5 bases). Trimming took off 2 bases at V and 5 bases at J, with 12 bases between the two ends. Germline V lookup: CDR1 LGHNA, CDR2 YNFKEQ. The CDR3 is made up of 15 amino acids.

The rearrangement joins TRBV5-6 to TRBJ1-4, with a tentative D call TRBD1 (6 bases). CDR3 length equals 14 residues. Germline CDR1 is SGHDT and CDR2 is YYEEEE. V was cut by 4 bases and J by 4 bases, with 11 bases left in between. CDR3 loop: CASSAGGLNEKLFF. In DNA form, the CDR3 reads TGTGCCAGCAGCGCCGGGGGGCTTAATGAAAAACTGTTTTTT.

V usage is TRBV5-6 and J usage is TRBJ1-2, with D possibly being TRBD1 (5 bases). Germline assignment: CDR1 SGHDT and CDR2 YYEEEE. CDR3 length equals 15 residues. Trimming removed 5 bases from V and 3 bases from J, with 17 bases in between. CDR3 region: CASRPQGPYYYGYTF. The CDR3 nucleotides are TGTGCCAGCAGACCCCAGGGTCCCTACTACTATGGCTACACCTTC.

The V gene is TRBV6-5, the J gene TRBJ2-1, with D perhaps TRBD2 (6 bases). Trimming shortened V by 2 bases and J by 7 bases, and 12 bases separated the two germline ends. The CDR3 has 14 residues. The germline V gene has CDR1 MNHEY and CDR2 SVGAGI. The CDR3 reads CASSYDRLDNEQFF. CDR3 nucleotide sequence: TGTGCCAGCAGTTACGATCGACTAGATAATGAGCAGTTCTTC.

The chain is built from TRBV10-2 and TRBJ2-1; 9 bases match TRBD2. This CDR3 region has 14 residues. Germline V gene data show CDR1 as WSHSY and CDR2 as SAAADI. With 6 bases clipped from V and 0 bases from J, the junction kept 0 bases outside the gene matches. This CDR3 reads CASRTSGSYNEQFF. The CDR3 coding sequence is TGCGCCAGCAGGACTAGCGGCTCCTACAATGAGCAGTTCTTC.

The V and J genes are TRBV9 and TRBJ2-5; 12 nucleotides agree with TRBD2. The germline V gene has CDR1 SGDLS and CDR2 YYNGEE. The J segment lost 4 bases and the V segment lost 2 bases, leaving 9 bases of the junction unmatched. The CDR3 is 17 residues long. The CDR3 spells CASSVGLAGGHRETQYF. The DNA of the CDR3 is TGTGCCAGCAGCGTGGGGCTAGCGGGGGGGCATCGAGAGACCCAGTACTTC.

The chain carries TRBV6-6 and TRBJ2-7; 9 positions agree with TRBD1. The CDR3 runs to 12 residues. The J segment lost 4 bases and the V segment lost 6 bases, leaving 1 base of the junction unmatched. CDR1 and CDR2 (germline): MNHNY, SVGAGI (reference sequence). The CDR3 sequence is CASSDRGYEQYF. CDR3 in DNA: TGTGCCAGCAGCGACAGGGGGTACGAGCAGTACTTC.